The source of this T cell receptor beta chain is a study of blood T cell repertoires in COVID-19. Overall study: Samples came from the United States, Italy and Spain, spanning acute and convalescent COVID-19.

Methods used by the authors: Amplification of reference gene primers provided the estimated nucleated cell counts. TCRdb's table, derived via immunoSEQ multiplex PCR, lists solely in-frame clones and lacks some. That table is the source of V, J and clone size, and D and trimming were worked out from the DNA. The table lists about 260,000 clones, about 90% of them singletons. Trimming cost V 2 bases and J 2 bases, with 13 bases left between them. This CDR3 spans 15 amino acids. The germline CDR1 and CDR2 sequences are GTSNPN and SVGIG (reference sequence). The TCR comes from a middle-aged woman who had recovered from COVID-19. The chain has TRBV30 and TRBJ1-5; tentatively, D is TRBD1 (5 bases). Input material: peripheral blood. CDR3 residues: CAWSPRGARNQPQHF. DNA of the CDR3: TGTGCCTGGAGTCCCCGCGGGGCCCGCAATCAGCCCCAGCATTTT. Full variable domain (remainder filled in from reference TRBV30 and TRBJ1-5): SQTIHQWPATLVQPVGSPLSLECTVEGTSNPNLYWYRQAAGRGLQLLFYSVGIGQISSEVPQNLSASRPQDRQFILSSKKLLLSDSGFYLCAWSPRGARNQPQHFGDGTRLSIL.